The sequence of this TCR beta chain was determined in a study of blood T cells in healthy people across ages. The CDR3 extends over 13 amino acids. The germline V gene encodes CDR1 MNHEY and CDR2 SVGAGI. Deletions cut 0 bases from V and 8 bases from J, with 9 bases between. For the second PCR, which ran for about 7 to 11 cycles, a sample-barcoded 5' primer and a J-beta primer mix were used. TCRdb reanalysed the 5' RACE reads using MiXCR and keeps one entry per CDR3 protein. This sample has around 800,000 distinct CDR3 sequences, with around 42% found just once. Peripheral blood, approximately 10 milliliters per donor, was collected.

The specimen sequenced was blood. The V and J genes are TRBV6-5 and TRBJ2-3; D is perhaps TRBD1 or TRBD2 (5 bases each). This receptor was obtained from a man in his fifties or sixties in good health. CDR3 DNA: TGTGCCAGCAGTTACTCGATGAGGGGTACGCAGTATTTT. It specifies CASSYSMRGTQYF.